This entry features one T cell receptor (beta chain) sequence. Its specificity is not known. CDR1 and CDR2 (germline): SGHTA, FQGNSA. Trimming at V came to 5 bases and at J to 5 bases, leaving 6 bases not matched to a gene. The length of the CDR3 is 14 residues. This sample is part of a study of T cell responses to AZD1222 COVID-19 vaccine. The assay was immunoSEQ multiplex PCR, and TCRdb's table has in-frame clones only and misses some. This sample has about 99,000 clones, with approximately 86% found just once. Overall study findings and caveats: Regions 160-218 and 743-854 dominated among vaccine-associated CD4 TCRs spanning spike. Close to half of spike-specific TCRs reportedly recognize unmutated variant regions.

The chain carries TRBV7-2 and TRBJ1-2; 9 nucleotides line up with TRBD1. The sequencing used peripheral blood, collected 28 days after the second dose of the MenACWY control vaccine. This sequence originates from an adult who received the MenACWY meningococcal vaccine as a control. CDR3 DNA: TGTGCCAGCAGCACGGGGACAGGGCGTTATGGCTACACCTTC. Translating it yields CASSTGTGRYGYTF.